The TCR beta chain described here comes from a study of identifying expanded T cells in peripheral blood. During the collection period, no donor immune events like infections were recorded. Concerning this clone: Its matching antigen is unknown.

The ends were cut back, 0 bases at V and 3 bases at J, with 14 bases in the middle. The CDR3 covers 16 residues. Germline CDR1 MNHEY, CDR2 SVGAGI. Using immunoSEQ multiplex PCR, the repertoire was profiled, and TCRdb retains in-frame clones only, with some absent. The sample gives about 110,000 clones, about 89% of which show up once; around 17% is in the top ten. Findings of the study overall: Technical replicates showed around 1.1 changed clones; approximately two weeks 15 to 20; four weeks 19.

This sequence originates from a person aged 18 to 70 in good health. The material sequenced was blood. The V call is TRBV6-5, the J call TRBJ1-1; D is unclear. The CDR3 spells CASSYSTGGSDTEAFF. The CDR3 nucleotides read TGTGCCAGCAGTTACTCGACCGGAGGCTCCGACACTGAAGCTTTCTTT.